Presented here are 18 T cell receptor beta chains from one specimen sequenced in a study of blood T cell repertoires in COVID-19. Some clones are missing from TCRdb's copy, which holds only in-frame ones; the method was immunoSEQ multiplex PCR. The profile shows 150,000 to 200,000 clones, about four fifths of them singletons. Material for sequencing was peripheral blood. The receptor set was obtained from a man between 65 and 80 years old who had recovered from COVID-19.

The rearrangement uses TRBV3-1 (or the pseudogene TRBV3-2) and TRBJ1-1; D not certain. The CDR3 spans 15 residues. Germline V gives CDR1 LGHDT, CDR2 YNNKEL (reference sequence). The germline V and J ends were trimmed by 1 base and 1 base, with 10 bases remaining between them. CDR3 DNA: TGTGCCAGCAGCCAAGTCGGTATAGCGAACACTGAAGCTTTCTTT. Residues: CASSQVGIANTEAFF.

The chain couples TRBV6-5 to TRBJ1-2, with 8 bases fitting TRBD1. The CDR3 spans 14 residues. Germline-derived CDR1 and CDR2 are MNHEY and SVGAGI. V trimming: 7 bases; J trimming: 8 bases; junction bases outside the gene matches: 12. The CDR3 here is CASNSQGAAWGYTF. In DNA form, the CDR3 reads TGTGCCAGCAATAGCCAGGGGGCAGCTTGGGGCTACACCTTC.

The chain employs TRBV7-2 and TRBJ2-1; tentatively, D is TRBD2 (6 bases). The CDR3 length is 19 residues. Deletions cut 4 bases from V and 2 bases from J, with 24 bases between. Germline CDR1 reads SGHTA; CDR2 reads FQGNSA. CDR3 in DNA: TGTGCCAGCAGCTCCCCTAGGGACCGGGGGACCTCAACCTACAATGAGCAGTTCTTC. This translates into CASSSPRDRGTSTYNEQFF.

CDR3 in amino acids: CASSLAEYEQYF. The DNA for the CDR3 is TGTGCCAGCAGCTTAGCGGAGTACGAGCAGTACTTC. The genes are TRBV7-2 and TRBJ2-7; no clear D gene. Deletions cut 0 bases from V and 4 bases from J, with 4 bases between. Germline CDR1 SGHTA, CDR2 FQGNSA. The CDR3 extends over 12 amino acids.

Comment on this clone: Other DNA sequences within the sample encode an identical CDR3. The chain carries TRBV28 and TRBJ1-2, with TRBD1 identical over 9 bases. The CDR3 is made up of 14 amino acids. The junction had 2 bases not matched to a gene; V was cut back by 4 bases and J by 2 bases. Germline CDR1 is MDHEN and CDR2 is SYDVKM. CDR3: CASSSGQGNYGYTF. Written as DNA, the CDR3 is TGTGCCAGCAGTTCCGGACAGGGGAACTATGGCTACACCTTC.

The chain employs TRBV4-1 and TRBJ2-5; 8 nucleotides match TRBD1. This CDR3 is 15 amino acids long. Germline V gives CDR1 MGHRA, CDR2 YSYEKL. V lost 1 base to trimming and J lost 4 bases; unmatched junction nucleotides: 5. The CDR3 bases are TGCGCCAGCAGCCAAGCAGGGGGCACAAGAGAGACCCAGTACTTC. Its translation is CASSQAGGTRETQYF.

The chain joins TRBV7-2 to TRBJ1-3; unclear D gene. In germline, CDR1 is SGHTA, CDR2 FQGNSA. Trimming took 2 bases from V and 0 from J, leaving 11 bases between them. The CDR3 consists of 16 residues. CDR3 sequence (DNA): TGTGCCAGCAGCTTATTAAACTTCATCTCTGGAAACACCATATATTTT. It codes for CASSLLNFISGNTIYF.

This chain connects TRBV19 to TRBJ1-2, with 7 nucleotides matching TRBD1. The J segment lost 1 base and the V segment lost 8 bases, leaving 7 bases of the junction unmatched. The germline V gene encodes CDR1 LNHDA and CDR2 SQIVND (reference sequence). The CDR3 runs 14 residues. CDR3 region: CASLGQDRNYGYTF. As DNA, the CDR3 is TGTGCCAGTCTAGGACAGGATCGTAACTATGGCTACACCTTC.

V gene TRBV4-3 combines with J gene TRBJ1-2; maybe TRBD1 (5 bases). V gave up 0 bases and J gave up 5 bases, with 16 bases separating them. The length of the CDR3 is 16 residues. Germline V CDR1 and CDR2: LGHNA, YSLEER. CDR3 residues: CASSQDPGRVGYGYTF. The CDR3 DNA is TGCGCCAGCAGCCAAGATCCCGGCAGGGTGGGGTATGGCTACACCTTC.

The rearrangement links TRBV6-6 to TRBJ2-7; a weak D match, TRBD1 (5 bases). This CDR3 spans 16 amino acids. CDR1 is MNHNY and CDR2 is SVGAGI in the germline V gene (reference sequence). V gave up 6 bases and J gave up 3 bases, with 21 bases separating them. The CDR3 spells CASSPRTPATLYEQYF. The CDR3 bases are TGTGCCAGCAGCCCCAGGACACCGGCGACCCTCTACGAGCAGTACTTC.

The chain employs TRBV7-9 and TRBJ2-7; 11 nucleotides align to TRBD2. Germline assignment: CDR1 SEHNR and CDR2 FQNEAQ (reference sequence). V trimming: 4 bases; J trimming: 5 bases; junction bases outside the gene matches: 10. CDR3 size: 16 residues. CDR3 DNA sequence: TGTGCCAGCAGCTCCTCACTAGCGGGAGAACCCAACGAGCAGTACTTC. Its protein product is CASSSSLAGEPNEQYF.

The CDR3 DNA reads TGTGCCAGCAGCTCCTCGACTAGCGGGTTCAACACCGGGGAGCTGTTTTTT. Translating it yields CASSSSTSGFNTGELFF. This chain uses TRBV7-3 with TRBJ2-2; 10 bases map to TRBD2. Germline-derived CDR1 and CDR2 are SGHTA and FQGTGA. The CDR3 covers 17 residues. V trimming: 4 bases; J trimming: 2 bases; junction bases outside the gene matches: 7.

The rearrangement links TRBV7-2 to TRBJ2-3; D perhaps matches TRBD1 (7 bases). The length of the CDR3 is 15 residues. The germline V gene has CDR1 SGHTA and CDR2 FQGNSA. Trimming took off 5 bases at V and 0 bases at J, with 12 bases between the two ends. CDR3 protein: CASSEQGTSTDTQYF. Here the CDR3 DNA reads TGTGCCAGCAGCGAACAGGGGACTAGCACAGATACGCAGTATTTT.

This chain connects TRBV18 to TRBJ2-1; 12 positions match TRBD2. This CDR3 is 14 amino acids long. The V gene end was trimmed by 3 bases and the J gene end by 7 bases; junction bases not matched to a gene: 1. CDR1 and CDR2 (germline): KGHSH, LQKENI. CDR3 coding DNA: TGTGCCAGCTCACCGGGACTAGCGGGTAATGAGCAGTTCTTC. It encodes CASSPGLAGNEQFF.

The CDR3, as DNA: TGTGCCAGCAGCCCCAAACCCGGGACAGGGGGTTGGGAGACCCAGTACTTC. This codes for CASSPKPGTGGWETQYF. This chain uses TRBV5-6 with TRBJ2-5, with 11 bases fitting TRBD1. V was clipped by 4 bases and J by 5 bases; unmatched bases: 13. Looked up from germline, CDR1 is SGHDT and CDR2 is YYEEEE. This CDR3 is 17 amino acids long.

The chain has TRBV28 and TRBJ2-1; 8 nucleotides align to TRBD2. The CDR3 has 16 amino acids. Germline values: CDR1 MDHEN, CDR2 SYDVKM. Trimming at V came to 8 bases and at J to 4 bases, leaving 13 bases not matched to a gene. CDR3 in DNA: TGTGCCAGCTTAATTGCGGCTAGCGGGTCGTACAATGAGCAGTTCTTC. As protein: CASLIAASGSYNEQFF. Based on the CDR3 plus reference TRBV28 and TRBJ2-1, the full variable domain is DVKVTQSSRYLVKRTGEKVFLECVQDMDHENMFWYRQDPGLGLRLIYFSYDVKMKEKGDIPEGYSVSREKKERFSLILESASTNQTSMYLCASLIAASGSYNEQFFGPGTRLTVL.

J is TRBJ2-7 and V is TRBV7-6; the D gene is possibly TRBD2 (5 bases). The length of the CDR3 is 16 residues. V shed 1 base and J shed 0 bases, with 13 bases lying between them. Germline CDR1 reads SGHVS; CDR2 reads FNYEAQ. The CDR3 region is CASSLVQAGNSYEQYF. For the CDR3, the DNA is TGTGCCAGCAGCTTAGTTCAGGCGGGCAACTCCTACGAGCAGTACTTC.

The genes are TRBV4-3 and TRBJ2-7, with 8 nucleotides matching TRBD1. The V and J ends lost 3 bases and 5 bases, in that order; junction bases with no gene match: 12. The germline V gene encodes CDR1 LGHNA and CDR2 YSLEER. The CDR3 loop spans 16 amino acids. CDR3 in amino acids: CASSQDLGTGGDEQYF. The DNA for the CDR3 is TGCGCCAGCAGCCAGGACCTCGGGACAGGCGGGGACGAGCAGTACTTC.